The entry below gives a single TCR beta chain sequence along with its context. Its antigen is undetermined. Per germline, CDR1 SGHRS and CDR2 YFSETQ. The CDR3 is 15 amino acids. Losses at the gene ends were 5 bases for V and 4 bases for J; bases not matched to a gene: 8. Of the isolated RNA, all was reverse transcribed, and so the sequenced material was expressed TCRB transcripts. Generated by immunoSEQ multiplex PCR, the TCRdb table keeps only in-frame clones and is missing some. The sample has roughly 350,000 clones, more than 9.5% seen once. This sample is drawn from a study of beta chain features in type 1 diabetes. Study-level points and caveats: VDJ junctions sequenced from type 1 diabetes patients showed fewer insertions and more deletions.

V gene TRBV5-1 combines with J gene TRBJ2-5; 10 bases align to TRBD1. Sample: naive CD4+ T cells from blood. The clonotype comes from a woman aged 25 to 39 in good health. CDR3 residues: CASSSRQGAIETQYF. The CDR3 nucleotides read TGCGCCAGCAGTTCAAGACAGGGGGCCATAGAGACCCAGTACTTC.